These 15 T cell receptor beta chains were sequenced from one sample in a study of T cells in Graves' hyperthyroidism and ophthalmopathy. TCR beta CDR3 region amplification was performed from RNA transcripts. The TCR CDR3 was amplified in a first-round RT-PCR using the HTBI primer set. Each CDR3 protein is one row after TCRdb ran MiXCR on the multiplex PCR reads. This table holds around 540,000 distinct CDR3 sequences, about 43% found once. The specimen sequenced was peripheral blood or thyroid tissue (not recorded which). Receptors originate from a woman aged 18-29 years with Graves' hyperthyroidism.

The rearrangement joins TRBV7-9 to TRBJ1-4; D not certain. V lost 5 bases and J lost 8, with 6 bases in between. This CDR3 is 11 amino acids long. CDR1 and CDR2 from the germline V gene are SEHNR and FQNEAQ (reference sequence). The CDR3: CASSPQEKLFF. CDR3 DNA sequence: TGTGCCAGCAGCCCCCAAGAAAAACTGTTTTTT.

This clonotype was seen ten or more times. V and J are TRBV7-8 and TRBJ2-5; TRBD2 is a possible D gene (6 bases). CDR1 is SGHVS and CDR2 is FQNEAQ in the germline V gene. The length of the CDR3 is 15 residues. The ends were cut back, 4 bases at V and 5 bases at J, with 17 bases in the middle. This CDR3 is CASSYPGVDGETQYF. The CDR3 DNA is TGTGCCAGCAGCTACCCGGGAGTGGATGGGGAGACCCAGTACTTC.

The J gene is TRBJ1-1, the V gene TRBV7-2; D is unresolved. The germline gives CDR1 SGHTA, CDR2 FQGNSA. V lost 1 base, J lost 9 bases, and 9 bases lay in between. This CDR3 comprises 12 residues. CDR3 sequence (DNA): TGTGCCAGCAGCTTAGTTGACTCCCAAGCTTTCTTT. Its protein is CASSLVDSQAFF.

The rearrangement joins TRBV20-1 to TRBJ2-7, with 7 bases identical to TRBD1. The germline V gene has CDR1 DFQATT and CDR2 SNEGSKA (reference sequence). V lost 1 base, J lost 2 bases, and 8 bases stayed unmatched. The CDR3 sequence is 15 residues long. CDR3 sequence reads: CSARAWDSATYEQYF. DNA for the CDR3: TGCAGTGCTAGAGCTTGGGACAGCGCAACCTACGAGCAGTACTTC.

Worth noting for this clonotype: Given a much more abundant clone one base away, this may be a read error. V usage is TRBV7-6 and J usage is TRBJ1-1; D is uncertain. The germline V and J ends were trimmed by 6 bases and 0 bases, with 8 bases remaining between them. This CDR3 is 13 amino acids long. Germline CDR1 reads SGHVS; CDR2 reads FNYEAQ. The CDR3 region is CASRSDMNTEAFF. CDR3 sequence (DNA): TGTGCCAGCAGATCCGACATGAACACTGAAGCTTTCTTT.

The chain's CDR3 is CASSAGAHSYEQYF. CDR3 coding DNA: TGTGCCAGCAGTGCGGGCGCTCACTCCTACGAGCAGTACTTC. The chain uses TRBV25-1 and TRBJ2-7, with D uncertain. Deletions cut 4 bases from V and 0 bases from J, with 10 bases between. CDR1 and CDR2 (germline): MGHDK, SYGVNS. The CDR3 sequence is 14 residues long.

The chain has TRBV5-1 and TRBJ1-2, with 10 bases identical to TRBD1. CDR3 length: 14 residues. Looked up from germline, CDR1 is SGHRS and CDR2 is YFSETQ. Losses at the gene ends were 1 base for V and 6 bases for J; bases not matched to a gene: 3. CDR3 coding DNA: TGCGCCAGCAGCTTGCAAGGGACAGGGGATGGCTACACCTTC. This sequence encodes CASSLQGTGDGYTF.

The genes are TRBV7-2 and TRBJ1-1, with D perhaps matching TRBD1 (6 bases). CDR1 SGHTA and CDR2 FQGNSA come from the germline V gene. The V end was cut by 7 bases, the J end by 5 bases, with 17 bases between. The CDR3 is made up of 14 amino acids. The CDR3 reads CASTLRGGRTEAFF. The CDR3 nucleotides read TGTGCCAGCACCCTCAGGGGCGGAAGGACTGAAGCTTTCTTT.

The chain has TRBV2 and TRBJ1-4, with 11 bases aligning to TRBD1. Germline V gives CDR1 SNHLY, CDR2 FYNNEI. The CDR3 runs 17 residues. Unmatched junction bases numbered 6, after V lost 4 bases and J lost 2 bases. The CDR3 spells CASSVYGQGATNEKLFF. The DNA of the CDR3 is TGTGCCAGCAGTGTGTACGGACAGGGGGCTACTAATGAAAAACTGTTTTTT.

This clonotype was detected only a few times. The J gene is TRBJ1-1, the V gene TRBV19; no definite D call. Germline CDR1 and CDR2: LNHDA and SQIVND (reference sequence). The CDR3 spans 14 residues. V gave up 3 bases and J gave up 3 bases, with 11 bases separating them. CDR3 region: CASSIPGSHTEAFF. The CDR3 DNA follows: TGTGCCAGTAGTATCCCGGGGTCCCACACTGAAGCTTTCTTT.

This chain joins TRBV2 and TRBJ1-4; D is perhaps TRBD1 (5 bases). The germline CDR1 and CDR2 sequences are SNHLY and FYNNEI. V lost 6 bases to trimming and J lost 0 bases, with 14 bases between them. The CDR3 is 16 amino acids. CDR3 region: CASSVGTQTTNEKLFF. The DNA for the CDR3 is TGTGCCAGCAGCGTAGGGACCCAGACAACTAATGAAAAACTGTTTTTT.

The rearrangement joins TRBV29-1 to TRBJ2-7; D possibly corresponds to TRBD2 (6 bases). The CDR3 is made up of 16 amino acids. V lost 1 base and J 3 bases, leaving 19 bases between the germline ends. Germline CDR1 SQVTM, CDR2 ANQGSEA. CDR3 coding DNA: TGCAGCGTTGAAGGAACTCCGGGTCAGGGAGGCTACGAGCAGTACTTC. It codes for CSVEGTPGQGGYEQYF.

This clonotype occurred a few times. The chain has TRBV7-2 and TRBJ1-2; TRBD1 agrees at 10 bases. The CDR3 is 12 residues long. CDR1 and CDR2 (germline): SGHTA, FQGNSA. With 10 bases clipped from V and 7 bases from J, the junction kept 6 bases outside the gene matches. CDR3 DNA sequence: TGTGCCACCGCGGACAGGGGGAGTGGCTACACCTTC. This gives the protein CATADRGSGYTF. The variable domain in full, completed from reference TRBV7-2 and TRBJ1-2, reads GAGVSQSPSNKVTEKGKDVELRCDPISGHTALYWYRQSLGQGLEFLIYFQGNSAPDKSGLPSDRFSAERTGGSVSTLTIQRTQQEDSAVYLCATADRGSGYTFGSGTRLTVV.

V and J are TRBV7-3 and TRBJ2-5; either TRBD1 or TRBD2 may fit D (5 bases each). The CDR3 is 16 amino acids. V was cut by 3 bases and J by 5 bases, with 19 bases left in between. Germline CDR1 and CDR2: SGHTA and FQGTGA. The CDR3 reads CASSLTPGREGETQYF. DNA of the CDR3: TGTGCCAGCAGCTTGACCCCGGGACGTGAGGGGGAGACCCAGTACTTC.

The chain combines TRBV20-1 with TRBJ1-5; no clear D gene. The CDR3 is 14 amino acids. The V gene's germline CDR1 is DFQATT and CDR2 SNEGSKA (reference sequence). V was shortened by 6 bases and J by 3 bases, with 15 bases between the two germline ends. The CDR3 coding sequence is TGCAGTGCCTACGGGAGGGTGTACAATCAGCCCCAGCATTTT. It translates to CSAYGRVYNQPQHF.